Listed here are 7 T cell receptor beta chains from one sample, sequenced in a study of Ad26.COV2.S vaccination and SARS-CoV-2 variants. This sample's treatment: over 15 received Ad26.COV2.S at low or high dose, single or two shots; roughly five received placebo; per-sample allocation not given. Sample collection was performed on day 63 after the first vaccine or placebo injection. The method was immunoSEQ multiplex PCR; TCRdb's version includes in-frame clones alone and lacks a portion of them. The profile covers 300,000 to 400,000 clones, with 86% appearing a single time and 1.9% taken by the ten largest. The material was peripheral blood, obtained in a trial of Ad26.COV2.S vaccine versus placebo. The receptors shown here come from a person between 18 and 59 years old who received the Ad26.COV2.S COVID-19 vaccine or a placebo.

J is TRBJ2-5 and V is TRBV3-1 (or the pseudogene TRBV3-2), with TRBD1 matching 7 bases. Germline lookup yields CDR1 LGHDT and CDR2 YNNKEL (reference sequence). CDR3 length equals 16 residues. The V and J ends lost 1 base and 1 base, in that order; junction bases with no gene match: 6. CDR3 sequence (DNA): TGTGCCAGCAGCCAAGGCAACCGGGACAGCCAAGAGACCCAGTACTTC. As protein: CASSQGNRDSQETQYF.

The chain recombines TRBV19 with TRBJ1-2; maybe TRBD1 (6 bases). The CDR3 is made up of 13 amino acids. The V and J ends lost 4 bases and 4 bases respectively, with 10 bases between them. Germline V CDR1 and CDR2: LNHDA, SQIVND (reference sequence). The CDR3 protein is CASSRIQGYGYTF. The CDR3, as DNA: TGTGCCAGTAGTAGAATACAGGGCTATGGCTACACCTTC.

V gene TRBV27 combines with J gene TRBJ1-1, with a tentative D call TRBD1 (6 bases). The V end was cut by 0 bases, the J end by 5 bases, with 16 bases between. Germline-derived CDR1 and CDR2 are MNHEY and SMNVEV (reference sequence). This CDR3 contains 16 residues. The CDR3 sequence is CASSLSIPGARTEAFF. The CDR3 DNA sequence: TGTGCCAGCAGTTTATCGATTCCGGGGGCGCGGACTGAAGCTTTCTTT.

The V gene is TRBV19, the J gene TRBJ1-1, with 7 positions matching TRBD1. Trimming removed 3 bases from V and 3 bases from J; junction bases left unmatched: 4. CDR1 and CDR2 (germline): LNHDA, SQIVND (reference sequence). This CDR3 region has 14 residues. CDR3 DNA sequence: TGTGCCAGTAGTATGAGGGGGCAGGACACTGAAGCTTTCTTT. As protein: CASSMRGQDTEAFF.

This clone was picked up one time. CDR3 in DNA: TGTGCCAGCAGCCAAGATATGGGGTCAGGCGAGCAGTACTTC. It specifies CASSQDMGSGEQYF. The chain uses TRBV4-2 and TRBJ2-7; D is unclear. The CDR3 has 14 amino acids. In germline, CDR1 is LGHNA, CDR2 YNFKEQ. Trimming pared 0 bases from V and 6 bases from J, leaving 12 bases between.

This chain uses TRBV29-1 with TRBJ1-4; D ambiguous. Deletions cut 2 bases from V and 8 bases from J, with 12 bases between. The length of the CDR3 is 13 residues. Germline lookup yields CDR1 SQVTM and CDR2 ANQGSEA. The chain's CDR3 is CSVELPPGEKLFF. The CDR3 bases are TGCAGCGTTGAATTGCCGCCGGGGGAAAAACTGTTTTTT.

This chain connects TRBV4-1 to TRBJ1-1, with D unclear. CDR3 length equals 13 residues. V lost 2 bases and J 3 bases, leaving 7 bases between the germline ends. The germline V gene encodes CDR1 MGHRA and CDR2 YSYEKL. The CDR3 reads CASSQYWDTEAFF. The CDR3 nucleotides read TGCGCCAGCAGCCAATATTGGGACACTGAAGCTTTCTTT.